The 20 T cell receptor beta chains given below trace back to one sample, sequenced in a study of vaccination and CD4 T cells after COVID-19. No antigen has been assigned to these receptors. The Oncomine TCR Beta short-read assay was applied to DNA of cultured CD4+ T cells. From cultured CD4+ T cells, genomic DNA was extracted. TCRdb recomputed calls from the PCR reads with MiXCR, one row per CDR3 protein. The sample carries several thousand distinct CDR3 sequences, approximately 40% recorded once. Treatment meaning: roughly ten-day PBMC culture with coronavirus spike peptide pools or control peptides (ViraFEST assay). These CD4+ T cells came from an unexposed donor, sampled before the COVID-19 pandemic (2011-2018). The sample taken for sequencing was CD4+ T cells from blood, cultured in vitro. Receptors were obtained from a human donor in good health.

J is TRBJ1-2 and V is TRBV7-2; 7 bases map to TRBD1. The CDR3 totals 15 residues. Germline V gene sequence: CDR1 SGHTA, CDR2 FQGNSA. Trimming at V came to 5 bases and at J to 4 bases, leaving 10 bases not matched to a gene. CDR3 sequence reads: CASSQTGAIPYGYTF. The CDR3 DNA follows: TGTGCCAGCAGCCAAACAGGGGCGATACCCTATGGCTACACCTTC.

Here the CDR3 reads CASSPGTAYGYTF. The CDR3 DNA sequence: TGTGCCAGCAGCCCCGGGACAGCGTATGGCTACACCTTC. The chain joins TRBV7-2 to TRBJ1-2, with 7 bases aligning to TRBD1. The CDR3 extends over 13 amino acids. Per the germline V gene, CDR1 is SGHTA and CDR2 is FQGNSA. The V and J ends lost 5 bases and 5 bases, in that order; junction bases with no gene match: 5.

This clonotype was detected once. The chain uses TRBV3-1 and TRBJ2-3; possible D gene TRBD2, 5 bases. The CDR3 extends over 15 amino acids. With 2 bases removed from V and 6 bases from J, the gap between germline ends came to 15 bases. Germline V gene lookup returns CDR1 LGHDT and CDR2 YNNKEL (reference sequence). The CDR3 reads CASSQRRGWSDTQYF. CDR3 DNA: TGTGCCAGCAGCCAAAGGAGAGGGTGGTCCGATACGCAGTATTTT.

J is TRBJ1-6 and V is TRBV6-2 or TRBV6-3; D is unclear. Germline CDR1 reads MNHEY; CDR2 reads SVGEGT. V was trimmed by 6 bases and J by 5 bases, leaving 11 bases between them. CDR3 length equals 14 residues. CDR3 amino acids: CASSPTWNNSPLHF. The CDR3 coding sequence is TGTGCCAGCAGCCCGACTTGGAATAATTCACCCCTCCACTTT.

This chain joins TRBV20-1 and TRBJ2-1, with TRBD2 matching 11 bases. The V and J ends lost 5 bases and 7 bases, in that order; junction bases with no gene match: 1. Looked up from germline, CDR1 is DFQATT and CDR2 is SNEGSKA (reference sequence). CDR3 length: 12 amino acids. CDR3 bases: TGCAGTGCTCGGACTAGCGGGAATGAGCAGTTCTTC. Amino acid sequence: CSARTSGNEQFF.

The gene calls are TRBV5-4 and TRBJ2-2; TRBD1 agrees at 8 bases. The CDR3 totals 15 residues. V shed 3 bases, J shed 3 bases, and the junction held 4 bases outside the gene matches. From germline, CDR1 is SGHNT and CDR2 YYREEE (reference sequence). CDR3 residues: CASSSGTGDTGELFF. CDR3 nucleotides: TGTGCCAGCAGCTCCGGGACAGGAGACACCGGGGAGCTGTTTTTT.

This clonotype is medium-sized in the sample. The gene calls are TRBV21-1 and TRBJ1-5; the D segment call TRBD1 is taken from the table without a DNA check. TRBV21-1 represents a pseudogene. CDR3 length equals 15 residues. The CDR3 spells CASSPRRDSNQPQHF. CDR3 DNA: TGTGCCAGCAGCCCCCGCAGGGATAGCAATCAGCCCCAGCATTTT.

A few counts support this clonotype. The chain couples TRBV10-2 to TRBJ1-5; a possible D gene is TRBD1 (5 bases). Germline CDR1 reads WSHSY; CDR2 reads SAAADI. The V end lost 3 bases, the J end lost 2 bases, and 11 bases lay between the germline ends. This CDR3 has 15 residues. The CDR3 nucleotides are TGCGCCAGCAGTGAATGGGGCAATGGCAATCAGCCCCAGCATTTT. Protein sequence: CASSEWGNGNQPQHF.

The V gene is TRBV10-3, the J gene TRBJ1-2, with a tentative D call TRBD1 (5 bases). The germline gives CDR1 ENHRY, CDR2 SYGVKD. Trimming removed 8 bases at V and 3 bases at J, with 10 bases between. CDR3 size: 12 residues. The CDR3 DNA reads TGTGCCATCCCGGGGGTTTACTATGGCTACACCTTC. It translates to CAIPGVYYGYTF.

The chain combines TRBV2 with TRBJ1-5; no clear D gene. Germline values: CDR1 SNHLY, CDR2 FYNNEI. V lost 4 bases to trimming and J lost 4 bases, with 8 bases between them. CDR3 size: 13 residues. The CDR3 reads CASSVAGNQPQHF. Written as DNA, the CDR3 is TGTGCCAGCAGTGTGGCGGGAAATCAGCCCCAGCATTTT.

V usage is TRBV6-2 or TRBV6-3 and J usage is TRBJ2-1; weak D call: TRBD2 (5 bases). Trimming removed 2 bases at V and 1 base at J, with 18 bases between. The CDR3 extends over 18 amino acids. Germline V CDR1 and CDR2: MNHEY, SVGEGT. The chain's CDR3 is CASSYDQDPRRSYNEQFF. The DNA of the CDR3 is TGTGCCAGCAGTTACGATCAGGACCCTAGGAGGTCCTACAATGAGCAGTTCTTC.

The rearrangement links TRBV5-6 to TRBJ1-6; D gene unclear. The CDR3 loop spans 16 amino acids. Trimming removed 2 bases from V and 0 bases from J, with 9 bases in between. CDR1 and CDR2 (germline): SGHDT, YYEEEE. The CDR3 DNA follows: TGTGCCAGCAGCTTCGGCAGTAGCTCCTATAATTCACCCCTCCACTTT. This codes for CASSFGSSSYNSPLHF.

This clonotype was seen only a few times. The gene calls are TRBV7-2 and TRBJ1-1; D call uncertain. Trimming pared 1 base from V and 3 bases from J, leaving 6 bases between. Germline-derived CDR1 and CDR2 are SGHTA and FQGNSA. CDR3 size: 13 residues. The CDR3 DNA reads as TGTGCCAGCAGCTTAGTGGTTGACACTGAAGCTTTCTTT. Translated: CASSLVVDTEAFF. The variable domain in full, with the rest retrieved from reference TRBV7-2 and TRBJ1-1, is GAGVSQSPSNKVTEKGKDVELRCDPISGHTALYWYRQSLGQGLEFLIYFQGNSAPDKSGLPSDRFSAERTGGSVSTLTIQRTQQEDSAVYLCASSLVVDTEAFFGQGTRLTVV.

The rearrangement uses TRBV2 and TRBJ1-1; possible D gene TRBD1, 5 bases. Germline V gene data show CDR1 as SNHLY and CDR2 as FYNNEI. V gave up 7 bases and J gave up 10 bases, with 19 bases separating them. This CDR3 contains 13 residues. The CDR3 here is CASTTEWRGRAFF. CDR3 in DNA: TGTGCCAGCACCACAGAATGGAGGGGCCGAGCTTTCTTT.

The chain recombines TRBV4-3 with TRBJ1-3, with D unclear. CDR3 length equals 14 residues. The germline V and J ends were trimmed by 1 base and 4 bases, with 8 bases remaining between them. The V gene's germline CDR1 is LGHNA and CDR2 YSLEER. CDR3 sequence reads: CASSQGGQGNTIYF. The CDR3 DNA follows: TGCGCCAGCAGCCAAGGGGGTCAGGGAAACACCATATATTTT.

The chain couples TRBV6-4 to TRBJ2-2; D gene uncertain. The CDR3 is 15 residues long. Trimming left V 4 bases short and J 3 bases short, with 12 bases between. The germline V gene has CDR1 MRHNA and CDR2 SNTAGT. CDR3 protein: CASSAFTGDTGELFF. CDR3 in DNA: TGTGCCAGCAGTGCGTTCACTGGGGACACCGGGGAGCTGTTTTTT.

The chain has TRBV6-2 or TRBV6-3 and TRBJ1-4; D is unclear. The V end lost 2 bases, the J end lost 7 bases, and 5 bases lay between the germline ends. The CDR3 covers 12 residues. Germline CDR1 and CDR2: MNHEY and SVGEGT. Here the CDR3 DNA reads TGTGCCAGCAGTTACAGGATTGAAAAACTGTTTTTT. Encoded protein: CASSYRIEKLFF.

V usage is TRBV4-1 and J usage is TRBJ1-2; possibly TRBD1 for D (5 bases). Germline V CDR1 and CDR2: MGHRA, YSYEKL. V gave up 1 base and J gave up 6 bases, with 15 bases separating them. This CDR3 comprises 15 residues. In DNA, the CDR3 is TGCGCCAGCAGCCAAGTTGGGGACCCTGGAGATGGCTACACCTTC. Translating it yields CASSQVGDPGDGYTF.

This chain links TRBV27 with TRBJ2-4, with TRBD2 matching 10 bases. This CDR3 spans 14 amino acids. The ends lost 8 bases at V and 6 bases at J; junction bases unmatched: 7. The V gene's germline CDR1 is MNHEY and CDR2 SMNVEV (reference sequence). Here the CDR3 DNA reads TGTGCCAGCCGTCTAGCGGGAGAACGAAACATTCAGTACTTC. Protein sequence: CASRLAGERNIQYF.

The chain combines TRBV28 with TRBJ1-1; maybe TRBD1 (5 bases). The V gene's germline CDR1 is MDHEN and CDR2 SYDVKM. V lost 4 bases, J lost 10 bases, and 22 bases lay in between. CDR3 length equals 15 residues. This chain's CDR3 is CASSSTPGLPFAAFF. In nucleotides, the CDR3 is TGTGCCAGCAGTTCTACCCCGGGACTCCCGTTTGCAGCTTTCTTT.